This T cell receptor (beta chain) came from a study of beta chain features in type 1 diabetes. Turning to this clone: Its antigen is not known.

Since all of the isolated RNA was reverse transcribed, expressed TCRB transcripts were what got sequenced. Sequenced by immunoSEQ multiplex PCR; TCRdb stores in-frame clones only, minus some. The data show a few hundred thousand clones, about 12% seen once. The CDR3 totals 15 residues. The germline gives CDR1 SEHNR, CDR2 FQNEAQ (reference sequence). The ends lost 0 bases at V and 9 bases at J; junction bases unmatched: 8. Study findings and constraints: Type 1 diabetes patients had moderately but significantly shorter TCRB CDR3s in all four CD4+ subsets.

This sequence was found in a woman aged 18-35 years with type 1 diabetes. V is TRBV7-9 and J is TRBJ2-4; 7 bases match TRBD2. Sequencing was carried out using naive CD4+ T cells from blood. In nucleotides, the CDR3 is TGTGCCAGCAGCTTAGCGGGAGGGCCCGGAGGCATTCAGTACTTC. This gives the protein CASSLAGGPGGIQYF.